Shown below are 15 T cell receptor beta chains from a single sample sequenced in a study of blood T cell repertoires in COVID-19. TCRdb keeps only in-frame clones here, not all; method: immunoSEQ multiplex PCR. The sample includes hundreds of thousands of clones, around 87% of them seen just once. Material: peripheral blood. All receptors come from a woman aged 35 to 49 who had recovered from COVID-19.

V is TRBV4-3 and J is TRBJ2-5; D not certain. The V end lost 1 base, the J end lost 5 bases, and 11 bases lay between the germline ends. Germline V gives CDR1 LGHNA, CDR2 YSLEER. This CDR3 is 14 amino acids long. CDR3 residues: CASSQGNAGETQYF. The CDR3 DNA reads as TGCGCCAGCAGCCAAGGAAACGCCGGGGAGACCCAGTACTTC.

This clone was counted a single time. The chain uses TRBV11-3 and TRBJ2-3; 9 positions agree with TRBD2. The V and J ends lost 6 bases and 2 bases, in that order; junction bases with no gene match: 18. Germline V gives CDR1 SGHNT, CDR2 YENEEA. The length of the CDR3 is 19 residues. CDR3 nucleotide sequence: TGTGCCAGCAGTCCAGGGTCGGTAATAGCGGGGGACATCACAGATACGCAGTATTTT. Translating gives CASSPGSVIAGDITDTQYF.

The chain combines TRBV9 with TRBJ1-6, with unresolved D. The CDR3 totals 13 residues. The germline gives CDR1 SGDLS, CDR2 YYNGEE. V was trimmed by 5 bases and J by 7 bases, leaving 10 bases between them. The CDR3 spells CASRSSPNSPLHF. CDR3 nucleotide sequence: TGTGCCAGCAGGTCTTCTCCCAATTCACCCCTCCACTTT.

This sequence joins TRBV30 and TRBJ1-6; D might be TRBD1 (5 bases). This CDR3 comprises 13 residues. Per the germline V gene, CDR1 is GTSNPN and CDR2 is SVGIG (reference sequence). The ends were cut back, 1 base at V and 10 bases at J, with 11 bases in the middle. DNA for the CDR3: TGTGCCTGGAGTGCGGGGGTCGGGTCACCCCTCCACTTT. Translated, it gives CAWSAGVGSPLHF.

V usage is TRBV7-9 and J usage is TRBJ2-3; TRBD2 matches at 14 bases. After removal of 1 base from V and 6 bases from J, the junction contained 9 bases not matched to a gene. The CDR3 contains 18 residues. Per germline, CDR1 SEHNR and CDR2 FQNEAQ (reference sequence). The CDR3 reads CASSLDLWTSGGPDTQYF. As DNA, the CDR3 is TGTGCCAGCAGCTTAGATTTATGGACTAGCGGGGGGCCCGATACGCAGTATTTT.

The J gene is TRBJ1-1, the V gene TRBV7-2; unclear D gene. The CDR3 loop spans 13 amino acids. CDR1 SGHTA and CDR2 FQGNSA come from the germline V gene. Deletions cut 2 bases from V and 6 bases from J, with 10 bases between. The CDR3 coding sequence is TGTGCCAGCAGCTTACTGAGGGTGTCTGAAGCTTTCTTT. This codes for CASSLLRVSEAFF.

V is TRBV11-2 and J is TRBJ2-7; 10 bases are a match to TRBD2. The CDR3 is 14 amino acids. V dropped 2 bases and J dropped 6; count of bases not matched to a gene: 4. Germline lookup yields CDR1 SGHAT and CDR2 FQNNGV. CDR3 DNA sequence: TGTGCCAGCAGCTTAAGCGGGAGGGGCGGCGAGCAGTACTTC. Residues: CASSLSGRGGEQYF. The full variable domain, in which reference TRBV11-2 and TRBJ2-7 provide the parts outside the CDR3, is EAGVAQSPRYKIIEKRQSVAFWCNPISGHATLYWYQQILGQGPKLLIQFQNNGVVDDSQLPKDRFSAERLKGVDSTLKIQPAKLEDSAVYLCASSLSGRGGEQYFGPGTRLTVT.

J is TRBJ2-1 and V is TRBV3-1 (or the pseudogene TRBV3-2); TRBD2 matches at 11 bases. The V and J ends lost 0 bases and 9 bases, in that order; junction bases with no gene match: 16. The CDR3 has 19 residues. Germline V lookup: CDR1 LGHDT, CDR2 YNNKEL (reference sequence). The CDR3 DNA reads TGTGCCAGCAGCCAAGATTTTCAGACTAGCGGGGTGAATCTGGGTGAGCAGTTCTTC. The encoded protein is CASSQDFQTSGVNLGEQFF.

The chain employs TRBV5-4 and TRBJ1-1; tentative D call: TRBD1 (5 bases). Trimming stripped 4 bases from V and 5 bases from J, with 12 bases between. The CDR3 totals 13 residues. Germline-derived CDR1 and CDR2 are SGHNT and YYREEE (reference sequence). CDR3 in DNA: TGTGCCAGCAGCGGGGCAGGTGTGACTGAAGCTTTCTTT. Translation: CASSGAGVTEAFF.

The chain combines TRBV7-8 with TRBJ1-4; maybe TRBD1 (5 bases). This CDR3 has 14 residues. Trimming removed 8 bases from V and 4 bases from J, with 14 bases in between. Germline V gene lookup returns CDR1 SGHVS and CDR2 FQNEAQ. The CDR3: CASGAGTLNEKLFF. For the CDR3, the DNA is TGTGCCAGCGGCGCCGGGACTCTTAATGAAAAACTGTTTTTT.

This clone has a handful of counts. CDR3 DNA: TGTGCCAGCAGGGACAGGGGGCAAACCGGGGAGCTGTTTTTT. This codes for CASRDRGQTGELFF. The chain has TRBV2 and TRBJ2-2; 11 nucleotides match TRBD1. V lost 6 bases to trimming and J lost 5 bases; unmatched junction nucleotides: 2. Germline values: CDR1 SNHLY, CDR2 FYNNEI. The CDR3 has 14 amino acids. The entire variable domain, with the rest obtained from reference TRBV2 and TRBJ2-2, is as follows: EPEVTQTPSHQVTQMGQEVILRCVPISNHLYFYWYRQILGQKVEFLVSFYNNEISEKSEIFDDQFSVERPDGSNFTLKIRSTKLEDSAMYFCASRDRGQTGELFFGEGSRLTVL.

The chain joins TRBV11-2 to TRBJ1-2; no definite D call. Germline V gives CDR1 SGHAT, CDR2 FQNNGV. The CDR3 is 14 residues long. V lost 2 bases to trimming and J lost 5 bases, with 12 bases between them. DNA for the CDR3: TGTGCCAGCAGCTTATTACAACAGCCTTATGGCTACACCTTC. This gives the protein CASSLLQQPYGYTF.

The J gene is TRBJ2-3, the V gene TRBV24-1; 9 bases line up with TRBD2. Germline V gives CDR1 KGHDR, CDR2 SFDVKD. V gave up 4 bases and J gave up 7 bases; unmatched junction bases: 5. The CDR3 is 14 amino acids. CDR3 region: CATSDPGTSYTQYF. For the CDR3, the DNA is TGTGCCACCAGTGACCCGGGGACTAGCTATACGCAGTATTTT.

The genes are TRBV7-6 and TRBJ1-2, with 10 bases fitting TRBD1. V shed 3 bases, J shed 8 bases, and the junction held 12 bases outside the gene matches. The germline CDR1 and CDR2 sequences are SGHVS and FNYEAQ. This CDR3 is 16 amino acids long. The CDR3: CASSLGAGQGRYGYTF. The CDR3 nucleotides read TGTGCCAGCAGCTTGGGCGCGGGACAGGGGAGGTACGGCTACACCTTC. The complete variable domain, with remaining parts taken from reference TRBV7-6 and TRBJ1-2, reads GAGVSQSPRYKVTKRGQDVALRCDPISGHVSLYWYRQALGQGPEFLTYFNYEAQQDKSGLPNDRFSAERPEGSISTLTIQRTEQRDSAMYRCASSLGAGQGRYGYTFGSGTRLTVV.

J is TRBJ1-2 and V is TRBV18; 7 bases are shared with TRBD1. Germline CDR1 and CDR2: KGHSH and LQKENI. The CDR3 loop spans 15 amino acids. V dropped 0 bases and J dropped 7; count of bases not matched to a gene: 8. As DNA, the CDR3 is TGTGCCAGCTCACCACCGTCCAGGGGGGAGGTTGGCTACACCTTC. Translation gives CASSPPSRGEVGYTF.